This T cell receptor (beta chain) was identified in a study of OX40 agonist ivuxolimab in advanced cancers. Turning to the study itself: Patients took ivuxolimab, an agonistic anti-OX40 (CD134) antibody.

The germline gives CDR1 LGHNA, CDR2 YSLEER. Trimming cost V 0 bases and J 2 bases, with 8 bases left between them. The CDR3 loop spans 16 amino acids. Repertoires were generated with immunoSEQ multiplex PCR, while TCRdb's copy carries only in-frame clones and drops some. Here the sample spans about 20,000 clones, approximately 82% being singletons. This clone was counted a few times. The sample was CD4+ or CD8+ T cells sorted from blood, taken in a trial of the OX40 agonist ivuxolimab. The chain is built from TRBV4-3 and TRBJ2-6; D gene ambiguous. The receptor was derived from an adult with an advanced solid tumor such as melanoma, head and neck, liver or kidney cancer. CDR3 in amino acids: CASSQDTAAGANVLTF. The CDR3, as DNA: TGCGCCAGCAGCCAAGATACGGCTGCTGGGGCCAACGTCCTGACTTTC.